What follows are 10 T cell receptor beta chains derived from one specimen sequenced in a study of blood T cell repertoires in COVID-19. Produced via immunoSEQ multiplex PCR; TCRdb's table is partial and in-frame only. The sample records 84,000 or so clones, around 92% being singletons. Material for sequencing was peripheral blood. The receptor source for this set is a woman in her sixties or seventies with active COVID-19.

This chain uses TRBV12-3 or TRBV12-4 with TRBJ1-3; no definite D call. The CDR3 length is 12 residues. The V and J ends lost 6 bases and 0 bases respectively, with 3 bases between them. CDR3 DNA: TGTGCCAGCAGCCTCTCTGGAAACACCATATATTTT. Its translation is CASSLSGNTIYF.

The genes are TRBV12-3 or TRBV12-4 and TRBJ2-1, with TRBD2 matching 10 bases. With 6 bases clipped from V and 6 bases from J, the junction kept 2 bases outside the gene matches. CDR3 size: 13 residues. The CDR3 here is CASSLAGANEQFF. DNA for the CDR3: TGTGCCAGCAGCCTAGCGGGAGCCAATGAGCAGTTCTTC.

The CDR3 protein is CASAGLAVSDTQYF. CDR3 bases: TGTGCCAGTGCTGGACTAGCTGTATCGGATACGCAGTATTTT. The J gene is TRBJ2-3, the V gene TRBV2, with 8 bases lining up with TRBD2. The CDR3 is 14 residues long. The V gene end was trimmed by 9 bases and the J gene end by 6 bases; junction bases not matched to a gene: 11. Germline CDR1 SNHLY, CDR2 FYNNEI.

The chain carries TRBV5-1 and TRBJ2-1; 12 bases map to TRBD2. V was pared by 0 bases and J by 6 bases, with 4 bases of the junction left unmatched. CDR1 is SGHRS and CDR2 is YFSETQ in the germline V gene. This CDR3 has 16 amino acids. This CDR3 is CASSLVPSGGANEQFF. The CDR3 DNA is TGCGCCAGCAGCTTGGTTCCTAGCGGGGGGGCCAATGAGCAGTTCTTC.

The chain combines TRBV18 with TRBJ2-5, with D perhaps matching TRBD1 (5 bases). V lost 3 bases to trimming and J lost 5 bases, with 16 bases between them. Germline V lookup: CDR1 KGHSH, CDR2 LQKENI. The CDR3 has 15 residues. The CDR3: CASSPDVRPGETQYF. CDR3 coding DNA: TGTGCCAGCTCACCGGATGTGAGGCCAGGGGAGACCCAGTACTTC.

J is TRBJ1-4 and V is TRBV28, with 7 bases lining up with TRBD1. The CDR3 runs 15 residues. The V gene's germline CDR1 is MDHEN and CDR2 SYDVKM. J lost 4 bases, V lost 10 bases, and 12 bases had no gene match. The CDR3 DNA follows: TGTGCCAACCCCGCCGGGGACAGATTTAATGAAAAACTGTTTTTT. Encoded protein: CANPAGDRFNEKLFF.

The chain joins TRBV19 to TRBJ2-1; TRBD2 is a possible D gene (5 bases). Germline CDR1 reads LNHDA; CDR2 reads SQIVND (reference sequence). Trimming stripped 3 bases from V and 0 bases from J, with 9 bases between. This CDR3 contains 15 residues. The CDR3 region has the DNA TGTGCCAGTAGTATCTCGGGGAGCTCCTACAATGAGCAGTTCTTC. Translating gives CASSISGSSYNEQFF.

V gene TRBV7-2 combines with J gene TRBJ2-7; 15 nucleotides match TRBD2. CDR3 length: 18 residues. J gave up 3 bases and V 1 base, and 7 bases lay outside the gene matches. Looked up from germline, CDR1 is SGHTA and CDR2 is FQGNSA. CDR3 coding DNA: TGTGCCAGCAGCTTAGGGACTAGCGGGGGGGCTAGGGGCTACGAGCAGTACTTC. Translating gives CASSLGTSGGARGYEQYF.

The CDR3 reads CASSFGGALVQETQYF. The CDR3 nucleotides read TGTGCCAGCAGCTTCGGGGGGGCCCTTGTGCAAGAGACCCAGTACTTC. The rearrangement links TRBV7-8 to TRBJ2-5, with 8 bases lining up with TRBD2. The ends lost 3 bases at V and 2 bases at J; junction bases unmatched: 8. The CDR3 sequence is 16 residues long. Germline CDR1 is SGHVS and CDR2 is FQNEAQ.

The CDR3 nucleotides read TGCGCCAGCAGCCTCAAGCCAGATACGCAGTATTTT. Translating it yields CASSLKPDTQYF. The rearrangement links TRBV4-1 to TRBJ2-3, with no clear D. The germline V gene encodes CDR1 MGHRA and CDR2 YSYEKL. The CDR3 runs to 12 residues. Trimming pared 4 bases from V and 4 bases from J, leaving 6 bases between.